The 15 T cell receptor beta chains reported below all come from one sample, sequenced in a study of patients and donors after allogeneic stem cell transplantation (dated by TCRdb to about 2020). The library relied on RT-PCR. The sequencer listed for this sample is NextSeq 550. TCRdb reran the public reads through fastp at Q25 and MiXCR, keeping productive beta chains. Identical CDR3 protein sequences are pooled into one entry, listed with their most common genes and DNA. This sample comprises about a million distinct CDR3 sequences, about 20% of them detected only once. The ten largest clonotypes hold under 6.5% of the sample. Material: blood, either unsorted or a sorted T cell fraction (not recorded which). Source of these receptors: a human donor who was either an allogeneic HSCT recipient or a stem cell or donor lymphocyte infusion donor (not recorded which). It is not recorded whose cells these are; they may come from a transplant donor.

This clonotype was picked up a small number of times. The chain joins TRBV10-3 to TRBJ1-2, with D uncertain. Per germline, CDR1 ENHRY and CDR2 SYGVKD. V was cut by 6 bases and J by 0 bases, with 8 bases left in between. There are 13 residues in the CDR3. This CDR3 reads CAIRTPANYGYTF. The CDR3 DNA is TGTGCCATCAGGACCCCAGCTAACTATGGCTACACCTTC.

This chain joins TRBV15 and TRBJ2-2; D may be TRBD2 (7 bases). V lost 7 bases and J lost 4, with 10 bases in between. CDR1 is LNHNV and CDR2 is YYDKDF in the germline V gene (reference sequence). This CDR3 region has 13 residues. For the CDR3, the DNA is TGTGCCACCACGGGGGGCGGCACCGGGGAGCTGTTTTTT. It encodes CATTGGGTGELFF.

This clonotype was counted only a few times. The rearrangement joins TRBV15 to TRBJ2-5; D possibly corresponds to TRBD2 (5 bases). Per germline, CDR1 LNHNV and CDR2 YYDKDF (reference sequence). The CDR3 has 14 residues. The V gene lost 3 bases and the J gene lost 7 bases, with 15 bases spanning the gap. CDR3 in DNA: TGTGCCACCAGCAGGGACTTTGACATCGGGACCCAGTACTTC. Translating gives CATSRDFDIGTQYF.

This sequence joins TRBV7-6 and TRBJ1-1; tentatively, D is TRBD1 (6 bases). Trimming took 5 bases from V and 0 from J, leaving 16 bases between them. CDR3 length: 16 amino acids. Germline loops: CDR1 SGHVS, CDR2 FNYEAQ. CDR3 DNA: TGTGCCAGCAGCCCTGGGGCCGGGGGCTTGAACACTGAAGCTTTCTTT. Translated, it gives CASSPGAGGLNTEAFF.

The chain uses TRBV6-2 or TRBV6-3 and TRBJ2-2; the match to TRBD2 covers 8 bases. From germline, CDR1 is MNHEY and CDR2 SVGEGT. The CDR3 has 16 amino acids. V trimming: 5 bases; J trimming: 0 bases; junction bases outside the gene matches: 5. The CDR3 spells CASSVSGGANTGELFF. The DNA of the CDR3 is TGTGCCAGCAGTGTGAGCGGGGGCGCGAACACCGGGGAGCTGTTTTTT.

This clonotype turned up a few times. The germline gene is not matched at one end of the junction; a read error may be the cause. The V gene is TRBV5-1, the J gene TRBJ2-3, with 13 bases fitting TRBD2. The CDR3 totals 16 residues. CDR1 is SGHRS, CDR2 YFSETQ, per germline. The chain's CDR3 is CASRLGTSGVTDTQYF. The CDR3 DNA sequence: TGCGCCAGCAGGTTGGGGACTAGCGGGGTCACAGATACGCAGTATTTT. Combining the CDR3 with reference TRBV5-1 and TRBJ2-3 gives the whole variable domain KAGVTQTPRYLIKTRGQQVTLSCSPISGHRSVSWYQQTPGQGLQFLFEYFSETQRNKGNFPGRFSGRQFSNSRSEMNVSTLELGDSALYLCASRLGTSGVTDTQYFGPGTRLTVL.

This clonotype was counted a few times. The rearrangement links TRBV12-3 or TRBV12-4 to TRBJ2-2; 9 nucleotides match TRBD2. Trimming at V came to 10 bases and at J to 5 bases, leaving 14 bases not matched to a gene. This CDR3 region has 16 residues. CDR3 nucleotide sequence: TGTGCCACCTCCCCCGGGGGACTAGCCGATACCGGGGAGCTGTTTTTT. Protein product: CATSPGGLADTGELFF.

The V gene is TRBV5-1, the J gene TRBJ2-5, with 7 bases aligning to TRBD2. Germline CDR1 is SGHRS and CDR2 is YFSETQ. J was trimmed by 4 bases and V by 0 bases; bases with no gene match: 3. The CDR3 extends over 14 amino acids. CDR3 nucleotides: TGCGCCAGCAGCTTGGTACCTAGCGGAGAGACCCAGTACTTC. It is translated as CASSLVPSGETQYF.

The CDR3: CASTGLSAGANVLTF. The CDR3 coding sequence is TGTGCCAGCACTGGCTTGTCCGCTGGGGCCAACGTCCTGACTTTC. The genes are TRBV27 and TRBJ2-6; D is unresolved. V shed 7 bases and J shed 2 bases, with 12 bases lying between them. This CDR3 contains 15 residues. The germline V gene has CDR1 MNHEY and CDR2 SMNVEV (reference sequence).

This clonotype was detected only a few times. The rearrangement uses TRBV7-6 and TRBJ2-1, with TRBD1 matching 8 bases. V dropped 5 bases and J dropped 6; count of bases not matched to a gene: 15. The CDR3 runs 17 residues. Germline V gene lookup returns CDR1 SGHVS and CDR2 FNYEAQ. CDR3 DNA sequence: TGTGCCAGCAGCGTAGACAGGGGCCTAGGGTATCGCAATGAGCAGTTCTTC. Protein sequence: CASSVDRGLGYRNEQFF.

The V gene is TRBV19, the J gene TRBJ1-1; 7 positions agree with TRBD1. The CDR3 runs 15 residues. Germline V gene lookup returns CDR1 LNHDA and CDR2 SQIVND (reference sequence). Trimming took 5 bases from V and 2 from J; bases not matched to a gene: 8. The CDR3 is CASSFSGTDNTEAFF. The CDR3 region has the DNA TGTGCCAGTAGTTTCTCCGGGACAGACAACACTGAAGCTTTCTTT. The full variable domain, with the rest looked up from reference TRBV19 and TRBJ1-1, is DGGITQSPKYLFRKEGQNVTLSCEQNLNHDAMYWYRQDPGQGLRLIYYSQIVNDFQKGDIAEGYSVSREKKESFPLTVTSAQKNPTAFYLCASSFSGTDNTEAFFGQGTRLTVV.

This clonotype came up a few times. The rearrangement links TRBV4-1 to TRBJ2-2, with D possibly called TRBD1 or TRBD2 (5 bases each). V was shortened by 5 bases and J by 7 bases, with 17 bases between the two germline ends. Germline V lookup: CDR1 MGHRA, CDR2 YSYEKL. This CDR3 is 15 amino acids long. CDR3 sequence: CASSVSLARGGELFF. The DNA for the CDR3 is TGCGCCAGCAGCGTGAGCCTGGCGAGGGGCGGGGAGCTGTTTTTT.

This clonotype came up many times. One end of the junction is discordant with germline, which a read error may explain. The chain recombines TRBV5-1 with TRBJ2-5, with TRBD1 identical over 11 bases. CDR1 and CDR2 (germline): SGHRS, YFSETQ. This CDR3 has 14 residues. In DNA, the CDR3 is TGTGCCAGCAGCTTGGACAGGGGGCGAGAGACCCAGTACTTC. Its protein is CASSLDRGRETQYF.

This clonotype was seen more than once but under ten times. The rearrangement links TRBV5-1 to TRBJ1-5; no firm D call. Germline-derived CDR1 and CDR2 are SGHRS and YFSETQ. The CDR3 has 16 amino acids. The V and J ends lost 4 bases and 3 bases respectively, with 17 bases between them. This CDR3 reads CASSPQPRDNNQPQHF. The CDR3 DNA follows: TGCGCCAGCAGCCCACAGCCGAGAGACAACAATCAGCCCCAGCATTTT.

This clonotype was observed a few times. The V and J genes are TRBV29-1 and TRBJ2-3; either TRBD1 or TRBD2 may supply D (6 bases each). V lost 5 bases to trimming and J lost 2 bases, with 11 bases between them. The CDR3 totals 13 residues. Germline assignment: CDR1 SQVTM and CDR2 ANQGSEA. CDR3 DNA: TGCAGCGTTTGCGGGACAATCACAGATACGCAGTATTTT. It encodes CSVCGTITDTQYF.